This T cell receptor beta chain comes out of a study of molecular identifiers for immune sequencing clone quantification. This clonotype was seen ten or more times. The antigen remains unidentified. General study results and limits: In naive cells, clones above 20 RNA copies held under 1% of molecules, whereas in effector cells they held over 98%.

TCRdb reprocessed the PCR reads via MiXCR and lists one record per CDR3 protein. The table records about 40,000 distinct CDR3 sequences, roughly 22% of them present only once. The CDR3 contains 15 residues. Germline CDR1 and CDR2: SGHTA and FQGNSA. V dropped 5 bases and J dropped 4 bases, with 15 bases sitting between them. The sequence derives from a human donor in good health. Some libraries in this study had Jurkat cell RNA spiked in. J is TRBJ2-1 and V is TRBV7-2, with D perhaps matching TRBD2 (5 bases). Sequencing was carried out using naive CD8+ T cells from blood, with Jurkat cell RNA spiked in. Subset specified: FACS-sorted CD8+CD4-CCR7+CD45RA+ naive T cells. CDR3 coding DNA: TGTGCCAGCAGCCCCCGCACGGGGATGTACAATGAGCAGTTCTTC. Its translation is CASSPRTGMYNEQFF. Full variable domain (missing parts from reference TRBV7-2 and TRBJ2-1): GAGVSQSPSNKVTEKGKDVELRCDPISGHTALYWYRQSLGQGLEFLIYFQGNSAPDKSGLPSDRFSAERTGGSVSTLTIQRTQQEDSAVYLCASSPRTGMYNEQFFGPGTRLTVL.